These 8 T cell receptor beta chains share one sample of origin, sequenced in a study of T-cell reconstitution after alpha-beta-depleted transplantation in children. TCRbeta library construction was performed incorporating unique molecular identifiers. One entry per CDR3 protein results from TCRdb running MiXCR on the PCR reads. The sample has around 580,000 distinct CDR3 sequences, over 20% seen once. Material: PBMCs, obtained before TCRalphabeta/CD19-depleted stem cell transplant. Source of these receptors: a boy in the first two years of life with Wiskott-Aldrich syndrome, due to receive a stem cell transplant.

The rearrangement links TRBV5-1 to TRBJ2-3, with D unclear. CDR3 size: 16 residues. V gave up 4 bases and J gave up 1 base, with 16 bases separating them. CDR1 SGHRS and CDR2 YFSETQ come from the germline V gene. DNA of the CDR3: TGCGCCAGCAGCCCCGACCCTATCGGTGGCACAGATACGCAGTATTTT. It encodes CASSPDPIGGTDTQYF.

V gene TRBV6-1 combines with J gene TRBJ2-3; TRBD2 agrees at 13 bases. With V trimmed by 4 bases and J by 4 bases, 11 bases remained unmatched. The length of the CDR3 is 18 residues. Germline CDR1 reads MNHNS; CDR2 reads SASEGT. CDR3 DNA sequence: TGTGCCAGCAGTGCACTAGCGGGAGGGCCGAGGATCGCAGATACGCAGTATTTT. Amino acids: CASSALAGGPRIADTQYF.

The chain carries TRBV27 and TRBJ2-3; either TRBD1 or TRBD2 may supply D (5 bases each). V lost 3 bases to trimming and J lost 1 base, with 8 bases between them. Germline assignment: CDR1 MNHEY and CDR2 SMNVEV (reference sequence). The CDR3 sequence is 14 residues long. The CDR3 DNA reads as TGTGCCAGCAGTTTGTTGGGGGGCACAGATACGCAGTATTTT. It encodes CASSLLGGTDTQYF.

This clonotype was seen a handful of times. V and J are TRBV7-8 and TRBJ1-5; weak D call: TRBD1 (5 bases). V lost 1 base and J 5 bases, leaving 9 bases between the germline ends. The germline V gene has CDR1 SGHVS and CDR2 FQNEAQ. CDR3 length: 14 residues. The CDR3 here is CASSLEGRHQPQHF. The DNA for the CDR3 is TGTGCCAGCAGCTTAGAGGGGCGTCATCAGCCCCAGCATTTT. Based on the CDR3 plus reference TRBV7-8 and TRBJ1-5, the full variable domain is GAGVSQSPRYKVAKRGQDVALRCDPISGHVSLFWYQQALGQGPEFLTYFQNEAQLDKSGLPSDRFFAERPEGSVSTLKIQRTQQEDSAVYLCASSLEGRHQPQHFGDGTRLSIL.

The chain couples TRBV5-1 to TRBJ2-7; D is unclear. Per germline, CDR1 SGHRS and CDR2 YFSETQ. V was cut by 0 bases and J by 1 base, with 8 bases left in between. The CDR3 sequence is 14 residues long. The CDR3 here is CASSLARISYEQYF. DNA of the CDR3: TGCGCCAGCAGCTTGGCAAGGATATCCTACGAGCAGTACTTC.

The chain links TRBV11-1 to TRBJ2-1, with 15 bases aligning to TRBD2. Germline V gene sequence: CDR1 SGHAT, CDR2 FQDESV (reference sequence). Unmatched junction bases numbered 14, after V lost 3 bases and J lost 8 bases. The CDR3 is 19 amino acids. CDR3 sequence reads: CASSFGLAGGLERIYEQFF. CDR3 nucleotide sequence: TGTGCCAGCAGCTTCGGACTAGCGGGAGGGCTCGAGAGGATATATGAGCAGTTCTTC.

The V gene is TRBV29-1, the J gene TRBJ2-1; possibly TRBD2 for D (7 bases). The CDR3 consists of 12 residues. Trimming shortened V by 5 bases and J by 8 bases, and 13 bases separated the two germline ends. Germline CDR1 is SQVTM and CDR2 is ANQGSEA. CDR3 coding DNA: TGCAGCGTTCAAGGGGGAGGGGATGAGCAGTTCTTC. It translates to CSVQGGGDEQFF.

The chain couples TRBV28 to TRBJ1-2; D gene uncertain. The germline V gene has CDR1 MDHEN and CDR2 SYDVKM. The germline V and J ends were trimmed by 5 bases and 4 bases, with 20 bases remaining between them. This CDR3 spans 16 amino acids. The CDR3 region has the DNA TGTGCCAGCAGTCTACTCCAGGATCTGGCGTCCTATGGCTACACCTTC. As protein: CASSLLQDLASYGYTF.